The T cell receptor (beta chain) described here comes from a study of patients and donors after allogeneic stem cell transplantation. V lost 4 bases and J 5 bases, leaving 5 bases between the germline ends. This CDR3 comprises 11 residues. This clonotype was counted only a few times. One entry per CDR3 protein results from TCRdb running MiXCR on the RT-PCR reads. The sample includes under 170,000 distinct CDR3 sequences, about two fifths of them seen just once. This clonotype originated in a human donor who was either an allogeneic HSCT recipient or a stem cell or donor lymphocyte infusion donor (not recorded which). It is not recorded whose cells these are; they may come from a transplant donor. The sample was blood, either unsorted or a sorted T cell fraction (not recorded which). The rearrangement uses TRBV12-3 or TRBV12-4 and TRBJ1-1; the D is unclear. The DNA for the CDR3 is TGTGCCAGCAGTTGGGAAACTGAAGCTTTCTTT. Its translation is CASSWETEAFF.